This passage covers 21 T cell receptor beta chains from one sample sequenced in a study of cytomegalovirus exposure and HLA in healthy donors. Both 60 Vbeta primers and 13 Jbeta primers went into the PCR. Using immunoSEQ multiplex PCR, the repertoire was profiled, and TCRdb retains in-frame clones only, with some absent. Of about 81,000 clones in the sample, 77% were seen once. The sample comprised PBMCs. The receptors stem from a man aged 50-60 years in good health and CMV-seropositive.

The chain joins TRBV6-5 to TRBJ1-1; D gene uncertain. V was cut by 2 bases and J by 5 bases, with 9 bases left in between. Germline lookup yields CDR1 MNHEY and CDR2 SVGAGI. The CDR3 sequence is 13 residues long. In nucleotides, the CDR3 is TGTGCCAGCAGTTACGGAGGGATGACTGAAGCTTTCTTT. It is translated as CASSYGGMTEAFF.

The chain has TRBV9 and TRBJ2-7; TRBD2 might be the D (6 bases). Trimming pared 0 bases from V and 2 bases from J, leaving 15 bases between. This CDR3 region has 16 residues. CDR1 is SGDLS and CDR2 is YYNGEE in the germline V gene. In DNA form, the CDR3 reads TGTGCCAGCAGCGTAGCTCCGGGACTCGAAGCCTACGAGCAGTACTTC. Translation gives CASSVAPGLEAYEQYF.

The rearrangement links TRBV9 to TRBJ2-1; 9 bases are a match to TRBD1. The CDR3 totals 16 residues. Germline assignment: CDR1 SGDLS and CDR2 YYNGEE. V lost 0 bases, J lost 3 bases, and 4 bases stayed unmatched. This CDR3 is CASSVALGQGYNEQFF. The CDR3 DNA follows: TGTGCCAGCAGCGTAGCTCTGGGACAGGGCTACAATGAGCAGTTCTTC. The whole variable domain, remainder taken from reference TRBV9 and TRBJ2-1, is DSGVTQTPKHLITATGQRVTLRCSPRSGDLSVYWYQQSLDQGLQFLIQYYNGEERAKGNILERFSAQQFPDLHSELNLSSLELGDSALYFCASSVALGQGYNEQFFGPGTRLTVL.

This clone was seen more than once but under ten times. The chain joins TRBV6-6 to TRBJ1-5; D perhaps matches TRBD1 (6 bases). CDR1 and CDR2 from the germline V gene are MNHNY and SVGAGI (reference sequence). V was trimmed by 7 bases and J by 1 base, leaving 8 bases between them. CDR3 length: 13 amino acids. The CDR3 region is CASNRVSNQPQHF. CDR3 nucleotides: TGTGCCAGCAACAGGGTGAGCAATCAGCCCCAGCATTTT.

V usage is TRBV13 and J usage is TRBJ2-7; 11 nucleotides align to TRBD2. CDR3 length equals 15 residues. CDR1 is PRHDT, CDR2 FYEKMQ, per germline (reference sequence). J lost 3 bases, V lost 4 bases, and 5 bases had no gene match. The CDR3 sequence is CASSSRLAGHYEQYF. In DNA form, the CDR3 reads TGTGCCAGCAGCTCCCGACTAGCGGGACACTACGAGCAGTACTTC.

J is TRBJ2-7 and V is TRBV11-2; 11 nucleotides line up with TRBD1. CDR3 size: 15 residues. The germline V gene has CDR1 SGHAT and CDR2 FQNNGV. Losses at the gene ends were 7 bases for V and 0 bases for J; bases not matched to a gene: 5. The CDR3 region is CASTPGQGDSYEQYF. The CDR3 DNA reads TGTGCCAGCACCCCGGGACAGGGGGACTCCTACGAGCAGTACTTC.

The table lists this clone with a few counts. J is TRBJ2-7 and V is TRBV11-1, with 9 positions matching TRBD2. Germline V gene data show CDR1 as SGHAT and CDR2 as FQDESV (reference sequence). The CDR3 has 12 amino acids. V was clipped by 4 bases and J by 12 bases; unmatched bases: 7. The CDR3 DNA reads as TGTGCCAGCAGCTCGCGGGGGGGGGTTCCGTACTTC. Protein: CASSSRGGVPYF.

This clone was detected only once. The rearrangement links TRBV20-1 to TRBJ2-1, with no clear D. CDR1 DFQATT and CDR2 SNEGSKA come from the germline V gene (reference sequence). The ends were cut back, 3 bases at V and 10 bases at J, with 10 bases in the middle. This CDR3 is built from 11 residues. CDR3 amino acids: CSASLREEQFF. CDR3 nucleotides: TGCAGTGCTAGTCTGCGCGAGGAGCAGTTCTTC.

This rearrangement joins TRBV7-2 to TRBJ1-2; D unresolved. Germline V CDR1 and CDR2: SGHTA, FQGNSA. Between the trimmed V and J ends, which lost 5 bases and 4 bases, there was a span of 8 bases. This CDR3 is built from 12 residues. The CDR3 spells CASSPTLYGYTF. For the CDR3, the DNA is TGTGCCAGCAGCCCGACTCTCTATGGCTACACCTTC.

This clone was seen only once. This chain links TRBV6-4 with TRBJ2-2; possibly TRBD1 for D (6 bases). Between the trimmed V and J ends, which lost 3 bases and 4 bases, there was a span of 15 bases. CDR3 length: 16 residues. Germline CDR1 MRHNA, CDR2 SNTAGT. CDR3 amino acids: CASSELSGQPTGELFF. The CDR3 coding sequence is TGTGCCAGCAGTGAACTTTCAGGACAGCCCACCGGGGAGCTGTTTTTT.

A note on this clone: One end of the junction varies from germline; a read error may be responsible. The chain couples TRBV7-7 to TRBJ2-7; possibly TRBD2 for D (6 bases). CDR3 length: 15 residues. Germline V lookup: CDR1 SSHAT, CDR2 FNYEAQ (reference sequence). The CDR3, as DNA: TGTGCTAGCAGCTTAGCGTTACACGGGGGCTACGAGCAGTACTTC. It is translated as CASSLALHGGYEQYF.

CDR3 in DNA: TGTGCCAGCAGCACTGGACTAGCGGGAGGGGATACGCAGTATTTT. Amino acids: CASSTGLAGGDTQYF. The V gene is TRBV5-6, the J gene TRBJ2-3; 15 bases agree with TRBD2. The V gene's germline CDR1 is SGHDT and CDR2 YYEEEE. CDR3 length: 15 residues. The V gene end was trimmed by 4 bases and the J gene end by 6 bases; junction bases not matched to a gene: 3.

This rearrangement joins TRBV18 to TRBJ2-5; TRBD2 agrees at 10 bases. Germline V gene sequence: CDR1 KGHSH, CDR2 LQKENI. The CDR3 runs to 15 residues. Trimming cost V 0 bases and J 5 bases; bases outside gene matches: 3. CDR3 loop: CASSPPSGRMETQYF. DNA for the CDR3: TGTGCCAGCTCACCACCTAGCGGGAGGATGGAGACCCAGTACTTC.

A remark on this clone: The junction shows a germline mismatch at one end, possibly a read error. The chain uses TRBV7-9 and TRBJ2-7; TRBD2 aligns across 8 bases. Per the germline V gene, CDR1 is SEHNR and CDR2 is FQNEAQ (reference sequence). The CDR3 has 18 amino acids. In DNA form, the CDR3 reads TGTTCCAGCAGCCACATGAGGTCGAGAGCGGGAGTATTCGACGAGCAGTACTTC. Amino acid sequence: CSSSHMRSRAGVFDEQYF.

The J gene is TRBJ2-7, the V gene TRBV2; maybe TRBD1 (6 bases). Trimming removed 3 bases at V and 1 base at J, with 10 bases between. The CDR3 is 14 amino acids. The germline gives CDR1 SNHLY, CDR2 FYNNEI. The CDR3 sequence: CASSEDQGSYEQYF. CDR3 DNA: TGTGCCAGCAGTGAGGACCAGGGGTCCTACGAGCAGTACTTC.

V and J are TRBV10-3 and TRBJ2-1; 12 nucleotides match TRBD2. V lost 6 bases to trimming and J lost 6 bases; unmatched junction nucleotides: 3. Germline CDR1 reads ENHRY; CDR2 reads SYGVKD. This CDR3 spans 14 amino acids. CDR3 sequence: CAISTGLAGNEQFF. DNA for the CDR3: TGTGCCATCAGCACGGGACTAGCGGGCAATGAGCAGTTCTTC.

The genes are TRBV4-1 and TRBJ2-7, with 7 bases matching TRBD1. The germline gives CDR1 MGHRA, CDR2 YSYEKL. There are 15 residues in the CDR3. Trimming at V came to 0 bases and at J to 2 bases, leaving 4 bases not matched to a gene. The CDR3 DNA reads TGCGCCAGCAGCCAAGAGGGACAGCGCCCCTACGAGCAGTACTTC. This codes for CASSQEGQRPYEQYF.

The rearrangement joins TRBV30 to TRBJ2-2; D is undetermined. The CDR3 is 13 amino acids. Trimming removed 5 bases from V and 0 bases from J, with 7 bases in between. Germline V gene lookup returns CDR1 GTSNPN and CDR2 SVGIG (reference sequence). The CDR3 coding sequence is TGTGCCTGGGCAAGAGCGAACACCGGGGAGCTGTTTTTT. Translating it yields CAWARANTGELFF.

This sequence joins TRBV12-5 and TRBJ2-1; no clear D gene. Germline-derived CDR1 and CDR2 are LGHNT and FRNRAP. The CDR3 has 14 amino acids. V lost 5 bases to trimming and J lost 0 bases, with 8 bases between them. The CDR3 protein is CASGRVSSYNEQFF. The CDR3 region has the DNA TGTGCTAGTGGTCGGGTTAGCTCCTACAATGAGCAGTTCTTC.

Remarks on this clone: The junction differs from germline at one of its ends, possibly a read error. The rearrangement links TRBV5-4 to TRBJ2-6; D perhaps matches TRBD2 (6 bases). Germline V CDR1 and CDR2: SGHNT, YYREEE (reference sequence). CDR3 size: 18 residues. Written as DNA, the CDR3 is TGTGCCAGCAGCTTGGACGCGGGACGAATATCTGGGGCCAACGGCCTGACTTTC. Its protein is CASSLDAGRISGANGLTF.

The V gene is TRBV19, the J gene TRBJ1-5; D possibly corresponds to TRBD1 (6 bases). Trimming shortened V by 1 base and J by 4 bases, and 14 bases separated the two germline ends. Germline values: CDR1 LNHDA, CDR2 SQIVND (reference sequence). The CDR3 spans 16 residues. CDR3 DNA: TGTGCCAGTAGTATAGGTAGCCATAGGGGGAATCAGCCCCAGCATTTT. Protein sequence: CASSIGSHRGNQPQHF.